These T cell receptor beta chains were read from a single sample in a study of cytotoxic CD8 clonotypes in ibrutinib-treated CLL. Assay used: immunoSEQ multiplex PCR; TCRdb lists only in-frame clones, some missing. The sample comprises some 26,000 clones, approximately 85% of which are singletons, and 8% rests with the top ten. This specimen consisted of PBMCs, obtained after 24 months of ibrutinib treatment. These receptors all stem from a human donor with chronic lymphocytic leukemia. CDR3s include the opening cysteine and the closing phenylalanine or tryptophan. Each record gives: clone size, J gene, D gene, V gene, CDR3 DNA, CDR3 protein. D genes are given only for firm matches. Clone size is shown for a subset of rows, as once, few, many or a class of expanded clone.

>-|TRBJ1-5|TRBD1|TRBV2
TGTGCCAGCAGTGGTACACAGGGGGCATATCAGCCCCAGCATTTT
CASSGTQGAYQPQHF
>-|TRBJ1-2|TRBD1|TRBV27
TGTGCCAGCCGCCAGACAGGGTATGGCTACACCTTC
CASRQTGYGYTF
>-|TRBJ1-3|-|TRBV10-1
TGCGCCAGCAGTGAGTCGAGAAGGTTCTCTGGAAACACCATATATTTT
CASSESRRFSGNTIYF
>-|TRBJ1-6|-|TRBV19
TGTGCCAGTAGCCGGCAGGATTCACCCCTCCACTTT
CASSRQDSPLHF
>-|TRBJ2-5|-|TRBV6-1
TGTGCCACCGTCCCCACGGGGGTAGAGACCCAGTACTTC
CATVPTGVETQYF
>-|TRBJ2-1|-|TRBV19
TGTGCCAGTAGTATCAGGGTGCGGGGGAGGGGGTTGGAAGAGCAGTTCTTC
CASSIRVRGRGLEEQFF
>-|TRBJ2-7|TRBD2|TRBV6-6
TGTGCCACCAGATGGGGGGGGAACTCCTACGAGCAGTACTTC
CATRWGGNSYEQYF
>-|TRBJ2-5|-|TRBV5-5
TGTGCCAGCAGCTTGCGGACAGTCCTGTTGGAGACCCAGTACTTC
CASSLRTVLLETQYF
>-|TRBJ1-3|-|TRBV7-7
TGTGCTAGCAGCGGGGACGGATCAAACACCATATATTTT
CASSGDGSNTIYF
>-|TRBJ2-5|-|TRBV15
TGTGCCACCAGCAGAGATCAGGTCCAAGAGACCCAGTACTTC
CATSRDQVQETQYF
>-|TRBJ2-7|TRBD1|TRBV11-2
TGTGCCAGCACCCTAACAGGGGGCCCGATCTCCTACGAGCAGTACTTC
CASTLTGGPISYEQYF
>-|TRBJ1-1|-|TRBV7-3
TGTGCCAGCAGCTTAACCTTGAACGAGAACACTGAAGCTTTCTTT
CASSLTLNENTEAFF
>-|TRBJ2-2|-|TRBV19
TGTGCCAGTAGGGCCCCTAACGTGCATTCGAACACCGGGGAGCTGTTTTTT
CASRAPNVHSNTGELFF
>-|TRBJ1-1|TRBD1|TRBV27
TGTGCCAGCAGTTTTGGACAGGGAGGTTGGGCTTTCTTT
CASSFGQGGWAFF
>-|TRBJ2-1|TRBD1|TRBV28
TGTGCCAGCAGTCCCCTCGGGACAGGCTACAATGAGCAGTTCTTC
CASSPLGTGYNEQFF
>-|TRBJ2-7|TRBD1|TRBV7-8
TGTGCCAGCAGCGTGGGACAGGGGGACTACGAGCAGTACTTC
CASSVGQGDYEQYF
>-|TRBJ1-4|TRBD1|TRBV5-4
TGTGCCAGCTCCACAGGAGGGGGCCTCTTAACTAATGAAAAACTGTTTTTT
CASSTGGGLLTNEKLFF
>-|TRBJ2-2|-|TRBV7-9
TGTGCCAGCAGCTCCTGGGGGAACACCGGGGAGCTGTTTTTT
CASSSWGNTGELFF
>-|TRBJ2-7|-|TRBV6-1
TGTGCCAGCAAGTTACAGGGAGATTCCTACGAGCAGTACTTC
CASKLQGDSYEQYF
>-|TRBJ1-5|TRBD1|TRBV19
TGTGCCAGTGATGACAGGGGAAGCAATCAGCCCCAGCATTTT
CASDDRGSNQPQHF
>-|TRBJ1-3|-|TRBV9
TGTGCCAGCAGCGTAGGTGCCCCAAATTCCTTGGGCCAAACCACCATATATTTT
CASSVGAPNSLGQTTIYF
>once|TRBJ2-5|TRBD2|TRBV6-1
TGTGCCGCCCGTTTAAGACTAGCGGGGGTCGAGACCCAGTACTTC
CAARLRLAGVETQYF
>-|TRBJ1-2|-|TRBV4-2
TGTGCCAGCAGCCCCCTACCCGGGACCGAAGACTATGGCTACACCTTC
CASSPLPGTEDYGYTF
>-|TRBJ2-7|-|TRBV5-1
TGCGCCAGCAGCCAGAACCTGCAGCGTAACTCCTACGAGCAGTACTTC
CASSQNLQRNSYEQYF
>-|TRBJ2-3|-|TRBV6-5
TGTGCCAGCGGACCCAGTAGATTGCGGGCTTTT
CASGPSRLRAF
>-|TRBJ1-5|-|TRBV19
TGTGCCGGCACCGGGATCCCGGAGATACTGAGCAATCAGCCCCAGCATTTT
CAGTGIPEILSNQPQHF
>few|TRBJ1-2|-|TRBV29-1
TGCAGCGCACAGGGAATCAGTAACTATGGCTACACCTTC
CSAQGISNYGYTF
>-|TRBJ1-3|-|TRBV18
TGTGCCAGCTCACCGGCTGTTAGCACTGGAAACACCATATATTTT
CASSPAVSTGNTIYF
>-|TRBJ2-2|-|TRBV19
TGTGCCAGTAGTATAAGTTTTGGGGGTAGCACCGGGGAGCTGTTTTTT
CASSISFGGSTGELFF
>-|TRBJ1-2|-|TRBV10-3
TGTGCCATCAGTGGCCGCTTCCTGGGTACTAACTATGGCTACACCTTC
CAISGRFLGTNYGYTF
>-|TRBJ2-5|TRBD2|TRBV9
TGTGCCAGCAGCGCAAGACTAGCCCCCAGTGAGACCCAGTACTTC
CASSARLAPSETQYF
>once|TRBJ1-3|-|TRBV4-1
TGCGCCAGCAGCCAAGAATTTCCCGTCGGGATTGCAAACACCATATATTTT
CASSQEFPVGIANTIYF
>-|TRBJ2-2|-|TRBV11-2
TGTGCCAGCAGCAACAGAGTAGGAACCGGGGAGCTGTTTTTT
CASSNRVGTGELFF
>-|TRBJ1-1|-|TRBV10-3
TGTGCCATCAGTAGTGGAGGGGAGAGCACTGAAGCTTTCTTT
CAISSGGESTEAFF
>-|TRBJ2-3|TRBD2|TRBV7-9
TGTGCCAGCAGCCCCCCGGACGGGGAGGGCGGAGATACGCAGTATTTT
CASSPPDGEGGDTQYF
>-|TRBJ1-4|-|TRBV4-1
TGCGCCAGCAGCCACGTATTGGAGACGGGGAATGAAAAACTGTTTTTT
CASSHVLETGNEKLFF
>-|TRBJ2-7|-|TRBV7-6
TGTGCCAGCAAACCAAGGTGGCAGGCCTACGAGCAGTACTTC
CASKPRWQAYEQYF
>-|TRBJ2-2|-|TRBV18
TGTGCCAGCTCACCGGGCCCCAACACCGGGGAGCTGTTTTTT
CASSPGPNTGELFF
>-|TRBJ2-2|-|TRBV5-6
TGTGCCAGCAGCTTGGATCCCACCGGGGAGCTGTTTTTT
CASSLDPTGELFF
>-|TRBJ2-1|TRBD2|TRBV7-3
TGTGCCAGCAGCGCGAGCGGGGGCGGGGATGAGCAGTTCTTC
CASSASGGGDEQFF
>-|TRBJ2-1|-|TRBV29-1
TGCAGCGGACGACAGGAATGGAGGGACAATGAGCAGTTCTTC
CSGRQEWRDNEQFF
>-|TRBJ2-3|TRBD1|TRBV5-1
TGCGCCAGCAGCTTGGAAACAGGGGCGGGCACAGATACGCAGTATTTT
CASSLETGAGTDTQYF
>-|TRBJ2-2|-|TRBV18
TGTGCCAGCTCACCCCGAACAGGGCCCACCGGGGAGCTGTTTTTT
CASSPRTGPTGELFF
>-|TRBJ1-4|-|TRBV4-1
TGCGCCAGCAAGCCCTATGCGGACGCACTAAATGAAAAACTGTTTTTT
CASKPYADALNEKLFF
>-|TRBJ1-6|TRBD1|TRBV5-1
TGCGCCAGCAGCTTGACAGGGGAGGATTCACCCCTCCACTTT
CASSLTGEDSPLHF
>-|TRBJ2-7|-|TRBV18
TGTGCCAGCTCACCACCTTCCGGGGGGCTAAATTCGTACGAGCAGTACTTC
CASSPPSGGLNSYEQYF
>-|TRBJ2-4|-|TRBV10-3
TGTGCCATCAGTGAGTCAGACCAAAACATTCAGTACTTC
CAISESDQNIQYF
>few|TRBJ1-4|-|TRBV7-2
TGTGCCAGCAGCCCCCTTGCGGGGGCCAGGAATGAAAAACTGTTTTTT
CASSPLAGARNEKLFF
>-|TRBJ1-1|-|TRBV28
TGTGCCAGCAGTTTTAGCCAGACTGAAGCTTTCTTT
CASSFSQTEAFF
>once|TRBJ1-3|TRBD1|TRBV7-9
TGTGCCAGCAGCGGGGACAGTTCAACCTCTGGAAACACCATATATTTT
CASSGDSSTSGNTIYF
>-|TRBJ2-3|-|TRBV7-2
TGTGCCAGCAGCCTCTCAGGGGTACCAGATACGCAGTATTTT
CASSLSGVPDTQYF
>-|TRBJ2-1|-|TRBV9
TGTGCCAGCAGCGTAGGTGTTGGCCCCTTAGGAGACAATGAGCAGTTCTTC
CASSVGVGPLGDNEQFF
>once|TRBJ1-1|-|TRBV28
TGTGCCAGCAGTTTAGCAGGCAACCTAGAGTCTGAAGCTTTCTTT
CASSLAGNLESEAFF
>-|TRBJ2-3|TRBD2|TRBV18
TGTGCCAGCTCACCACTAGCGGGGGCCAGCACAGATACGCAGTATTTT
CASSPLAGASTDTQYF
>-|TRBJ2-3|-|TRBV6-5
TGTGCCAGCAGTCGTAACCGGGATGGGGGGCAGTATTTT
CASSRNRDGGQYF
>-|TRBJ1-3|-|TRBV30
TGTGCCTGGAAATTCGCGGGGCAGGTGGAAGGAAACACCATATATTTT
CAWKFAGQVEGNTIYF
>-|TRBJ2-7|TRBD2|TRBV7-2
TGTGCCAGCAGCTCGCAACCGGGACTAGCGGGGGGGCTTTACGAGCAGTACTTC
CASSSQPGLAGGLYEQYF
>-|TRBJ2-7|-|TRBV5-6
TGTGCCAGCACCCCGATGGGAGCTCACTACGAGCAGTACTTC
CASTPMGAHYEQYF